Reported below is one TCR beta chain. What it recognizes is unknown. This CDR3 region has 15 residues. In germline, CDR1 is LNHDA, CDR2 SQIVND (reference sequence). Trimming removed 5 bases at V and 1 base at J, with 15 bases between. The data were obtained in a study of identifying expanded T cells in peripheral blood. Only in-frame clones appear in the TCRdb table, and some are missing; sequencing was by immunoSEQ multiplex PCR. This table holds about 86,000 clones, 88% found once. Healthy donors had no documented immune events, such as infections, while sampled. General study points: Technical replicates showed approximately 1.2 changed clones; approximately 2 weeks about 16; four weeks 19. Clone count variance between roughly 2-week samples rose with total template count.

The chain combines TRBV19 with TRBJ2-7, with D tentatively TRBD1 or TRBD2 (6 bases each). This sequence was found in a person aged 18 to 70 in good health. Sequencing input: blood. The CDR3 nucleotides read TGTGCCAGTAGTCTGGGGGCTAGCGTGTCCTACGAGCAGTACTTC. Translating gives CASSLGASVSYEQYF. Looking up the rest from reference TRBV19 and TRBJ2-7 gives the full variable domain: DGGITQSPKYLFRKEGQNVTLSCEQNLNHDAMYWYRQDPGQGLRLIYYSQIVNDFQKGDIAEGYSVSREKKESFPLTVTSAQKNPTAFYLCASSLGASVSYEQYFGPGTRLTVT.